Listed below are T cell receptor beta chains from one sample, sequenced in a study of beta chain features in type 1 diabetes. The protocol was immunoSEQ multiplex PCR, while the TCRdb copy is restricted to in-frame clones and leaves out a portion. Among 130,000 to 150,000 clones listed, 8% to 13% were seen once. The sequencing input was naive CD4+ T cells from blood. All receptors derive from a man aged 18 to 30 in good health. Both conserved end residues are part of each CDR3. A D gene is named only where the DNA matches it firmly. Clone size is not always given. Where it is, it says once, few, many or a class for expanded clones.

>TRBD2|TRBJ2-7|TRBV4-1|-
CASSQDRLAGDPYEQYF
TGCGCCAGCAGCCAAGACCGACTAGCGGGGGACCCCTACGAGCAGTACTTC
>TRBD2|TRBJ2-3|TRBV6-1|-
CASTGGGLGDTQYF
TGTGCCAGCACGGGGGGAGGGCTGGGAGATACGCAGTATTTT
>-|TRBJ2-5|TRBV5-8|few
CASSFYRGETQYF
TGTGCCAGCAGCTTTTATAGGGGAGAGACCCAGTACTTC
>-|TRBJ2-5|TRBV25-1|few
CASSEFNRQETQYF
TGTGCCAGCAGTGAATTTAACAGACAAGAGACCCAGTACTTC
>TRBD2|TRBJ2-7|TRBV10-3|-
CATRTGGYEQYF
TGTGCCACCAGGACGGGGGGCTACGAGCAGTACTTC
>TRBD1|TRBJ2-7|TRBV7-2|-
CASSSGQGAGEQYF
TGTGCCAGCAGCTCGGGACAGGGGGCAGGCGAGCAGTACTTC
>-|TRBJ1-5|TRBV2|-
CASSPRGYSNQPQHF
TGTGCCAGCAGTCCAAGGGGATATAGCAATCAGCCCCAGCATTTT
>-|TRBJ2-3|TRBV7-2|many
CASSFARSTDTQYF
TGTGCCAGCAGCTTTGCTCGGAGTACGGATACGCAGTATTTT
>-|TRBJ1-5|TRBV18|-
CASSRAGNQPQHF
TGTGCCAGCTCACGGGCAGGCAATCAGCCCCAGCATTTT
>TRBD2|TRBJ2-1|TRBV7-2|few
CASSPGLAGGREQFF
TGTGCCAGCAGCCCAGGACTAGCGGGGGGGCGTGAGCAGTTCTTC
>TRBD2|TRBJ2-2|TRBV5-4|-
CASSLGVSGGSTGELFF
TGTGCCAGCAGCTTGGGAGTAAGCGGGGGTTCAACCGGGGAGCTGTTTTTT
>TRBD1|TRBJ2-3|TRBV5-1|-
CASSRTGGPDTQYF
TGCGCCAGCAGCCGGACAGGGGGCCCAGATACGCAGTATTTT
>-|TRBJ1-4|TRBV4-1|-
CASSQGGATNEKLFF
TGCGCCAGCAGCCAAGGCGGGGCAACTAATGAAAAACTGTTTTTT
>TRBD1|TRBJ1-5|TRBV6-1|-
CASSLTGTGIQPQHF
TGTGCCAGCAGCCTCACCGGGACAGGGATTCAGCCCCAGCATTTT
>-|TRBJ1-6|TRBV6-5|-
CASTRGGYSPLHF
TGTGCCAGCACTAGGGGTGGGTATTCACCCCTCCACTTT
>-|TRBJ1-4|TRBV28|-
CASSLNTNEKLFF
TGTGCCAGCAGTTTAAACACGAATGAAAAACTGTTTTTT
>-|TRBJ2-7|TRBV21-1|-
CASSPLAGGYEQYF
TGTGCCAGCAGCCCCCTGGCAGGGGGCTACGAGCAGTACTTC
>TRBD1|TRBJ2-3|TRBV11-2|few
CASSLVAGGADTQYF
TGTGCCAGCAGCTTAGTGGCAGGGGGCGCAGATACGCAGTATTTT
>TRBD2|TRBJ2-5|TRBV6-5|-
CASSSGGAGMETQYF
TGTGCCAGCAGTTCCGGGGGGGCCGGAATGGAGACCCAGTACTTC
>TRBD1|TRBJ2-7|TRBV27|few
CASSSDRVKQYF
TGTGCCAGCAGTTCAGACAGGGTTAAGCAGTACTTC
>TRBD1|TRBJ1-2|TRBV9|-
CASSVLGQGPKDYGYTF
TGTGCCAGCAGCGTATTGGGACAGGGGCCCAAGGACTATGGCTACACCTTC
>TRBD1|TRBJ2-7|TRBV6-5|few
CASTGQGFSEQYF
TGTGCCAGCACGGGACAGGGCTTTTCCGAGCAGTACTTC
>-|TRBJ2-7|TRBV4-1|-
CASSQVPGESYEQYF
TGTGCCAGCAGCCAAGTCCCGGGAGAATCCTACGAGCAGTACTTC
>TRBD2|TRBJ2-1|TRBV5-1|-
CASSLSSGGVREQFF
TGCGCCAGCAGCTTGTCTAGCGGGGGGGTGAGAGAGCAGTTCTTC
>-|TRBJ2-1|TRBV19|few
CASNFPRDEQFF
TGTGCCAGTAATTTTCCCCGGGATGAGCAGTTCTTC
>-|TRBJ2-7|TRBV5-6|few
CASSSQGLYEQYF
TGTGCCAGCAGCTCGCAGGGGCTCTACGAGCAGTACTTC
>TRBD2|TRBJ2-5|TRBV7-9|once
CAGSGGASETQYF
TGTGCCGGTAGCGGGGGGGCGTCGGAGACCCAGTACTTC
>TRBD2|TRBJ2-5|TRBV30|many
CAWRSSGPQETQYF
TGTGCCTGGAGATCTAGCGGGCCCCAAGAGACCCAGTACTTC
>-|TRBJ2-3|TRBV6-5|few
CASRTGGTDTQYF
TGTGCCAGCAGGACAGGCGGGACAGATACGCAGTATTTT
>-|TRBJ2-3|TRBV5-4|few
CASSLGGLGDTQYF
TGTGCCAGCAGCTTGGGGGGCCTAGGGGATACGCAGTATTTT
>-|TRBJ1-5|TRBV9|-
CASSVGTDHNQPQHF
TGTGCCAGCAGCGTAGGAACAGACCATAATCAGCCCCAGCATTTT
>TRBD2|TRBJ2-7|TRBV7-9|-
CASSRAGAISYEQYF
TGTGCCAGCAGCCGAGCGGGGGCCATTTCCTACGAGCAGTACTTC
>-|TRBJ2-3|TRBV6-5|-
CASSYGRHTDTQYF
TGTGCCAGCAGTTACGGCAGACACACAGATACGCAGTATTTT
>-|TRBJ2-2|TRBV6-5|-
CASSTGGRDTGELFF
TGTGCCAGCAGTACCGGGGGGCGGGACACCGGGGAGCTGTTTTTT
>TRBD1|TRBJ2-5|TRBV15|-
CATSRDRGQETQYF
TGTGCCACCAGCAGAGACAGGGGGCAAGAGACCCAGTACTTC
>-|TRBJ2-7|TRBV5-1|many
CARGTLMYEQYF
TGCGCCAGGGGGACATTGATGTACGAGCAGTACTTC
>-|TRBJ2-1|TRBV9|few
CASSVGGLSYNEQFF
TGTGCCAGCAGCGTAGGCGGGTTGTCCTACAATGAGCAGTTCTTC
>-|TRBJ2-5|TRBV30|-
CAWSGLLVQYF
TGTGCCTGGAGTGGACTGTTGGTGCAGTACTTC
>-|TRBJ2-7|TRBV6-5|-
CASSYGRGGPSYEQYF
TGTGCCAGCAGTTACGGGAGGGGGGGGCCATCCTACGAGCAGTACTTC
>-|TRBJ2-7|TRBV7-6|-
CASSSNSGYEQYF
TGTGCCAGCAGCTCAAACTCCGGCTACGAGCAGTACTTC
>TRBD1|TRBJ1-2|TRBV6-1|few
CASSAQGAIRGYTF
TGTGCCAGCAGTGCTCAGGGGGCAATTCGAGGCTACACCTTC
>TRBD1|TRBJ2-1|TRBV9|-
CASSASPYRGGGEQFF
TGTGCCAGCAGCGCCTCCCCCTACAGGGGTGGTGGTGAGCAGTTCTTC
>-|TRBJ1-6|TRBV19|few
CASSEGTANSPLHF
TGTGCCAGTAGTGAGGGAACAGCAAATTCACCCCTCCACTTT
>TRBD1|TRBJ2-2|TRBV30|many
CAWYQGAQDTGELFF
TGTGCCTGGTACCAGGGGGCGCAGGACACCGGGGAGCTGTTTTTT
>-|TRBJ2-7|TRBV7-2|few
CASSLQGINPYEQYF
TGTGCCAGCAGCCTACAGGGAATTAATCCCTACGAGCAGTACTTC
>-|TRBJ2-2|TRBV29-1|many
CSVYFTGELFF
TGCAGCGTTTATTTCACCGGGGAGCTGTTTTTT
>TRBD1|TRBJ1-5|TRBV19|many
CASSQGASNQPQHF
TGTGCCAGTAGCCAGGGGGCGAGCAATCAGCCCCAGCATTTT
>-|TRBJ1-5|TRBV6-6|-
CASSYLSSSNQPQHF
TGTGCCAGCAGTTACTTGAGTTCTAGCAATCAGCCCCAGCATTTT
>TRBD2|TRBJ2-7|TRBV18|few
CASSPTSGGYYEQYF
TGTGCCAGCTCACCAACTAGCGGGGGGTACTACGAGCAGTACTTC
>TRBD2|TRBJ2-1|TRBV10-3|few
CAISPGLAGGSNEQFF
TGTGCCATCAGCCCTGGACTAGCGGGGGGATCGAATGAGCAGTTCTTC
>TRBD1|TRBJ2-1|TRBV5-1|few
CASGTGRGYNEQFF
TGCGCCAGCGGGACAGGCCGGGGGTACAATGAGCAGTTCTTC
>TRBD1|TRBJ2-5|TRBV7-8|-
CASSSRTGQETQYF
TGTGCCAGCAGCTCAAGGACAGGGCAAGAGACCCAGTACTTC
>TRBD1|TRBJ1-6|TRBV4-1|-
CASSQGTGKSSYNSPLHF
TGCGCCAGCAGCCAAGGGACAGGCAAAAGCTCCTATAATTCACCCCTCCACTTT
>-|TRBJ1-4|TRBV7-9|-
CASSLNGVGANEKLFF
TGTGCCAGCAGCTTGAACGGGGTCGGTGCTAATGAAAAACTGTTTTTT
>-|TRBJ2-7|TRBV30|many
CAWSVSGYEQYF
TGTGCCTGGAGTGTATCCGGCTACGAGCAGTACTTC
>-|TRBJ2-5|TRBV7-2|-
CASSSGETQYF
TGTGCCAGCAGCTCGGGAGAGACCCAGTACTTC
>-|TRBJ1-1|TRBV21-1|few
CASNYTEAFF
TGTGCCAGCAACTACACTGAAGCTTTCTTT
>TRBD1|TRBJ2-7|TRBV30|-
CARRSGQGFYEQYF
TGTGCCCGGAGATCGGGACAGGGTTTCTACGAGCAGTACTTC
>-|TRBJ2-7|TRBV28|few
CASSVGQGREQYF
TGTGCCAGCAGTGTGGGGCAGGGTAGGGAGCAGTACTTC